This T cell receptor (beta chain) derives from a study of PD-1 blockade in classical Hodgkin lymphoma. Assay used: immunoSEQ multiplex PCR; TCRdb lists only in-frame clones, some missing. The data hold 50,000 to 75,000 clones, with 80% to 90% observed a single time. General study findings and limits: As was reported, newly diagnosed patients showed lower baseline TCR diversity than healthy donors did. Complete responders entered with baseline diversity on par with newly diagnosed patients, the results showed.

Autologous stem cell transplantation was followed by relapse in every patient, and brentuximab vedotin exposure varied. The CDR3 covers 14 residues. V gave up 3 bases and J gave up 2 bases, with 8 bases separating them. Germline V gene sequence: CDR1 MNHEY, CDR2 SMNVEV (reference sequence). Remarks on this clone: The antigen is not known. Distinct nucleotide sequences in the sample also encode this CDR3.

V is TRBV27 and J is TRBJ1-5, with a weak D call TRBD1 (6 bases). This receptor was identified in a human donor with classical Hodgkin lymphoma. Sequencing used peripheral blood mononuclear cells (PBMCs), obtained at baseline. For the CDR3, the DNA is TGTGCCAGCAGTTTGTCAGGGGGCAATCAGCCCCAGCATTTT. Encoded protein: CASSLSGGNQPQHF.